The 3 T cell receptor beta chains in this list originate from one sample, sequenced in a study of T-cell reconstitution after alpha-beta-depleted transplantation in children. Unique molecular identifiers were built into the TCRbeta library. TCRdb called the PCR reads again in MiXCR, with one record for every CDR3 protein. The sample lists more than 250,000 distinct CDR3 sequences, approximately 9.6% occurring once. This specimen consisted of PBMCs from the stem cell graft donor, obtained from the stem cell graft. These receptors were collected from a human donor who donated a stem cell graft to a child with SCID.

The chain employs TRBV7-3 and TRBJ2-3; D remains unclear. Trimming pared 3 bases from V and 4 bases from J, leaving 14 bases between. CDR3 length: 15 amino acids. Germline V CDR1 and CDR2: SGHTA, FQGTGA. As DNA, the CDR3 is TGTGCCAGCAGCTTGGCCGGGTCTGGAGCAGATACGCAGTATTTT. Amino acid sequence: CASSLAGSGADTQYF.

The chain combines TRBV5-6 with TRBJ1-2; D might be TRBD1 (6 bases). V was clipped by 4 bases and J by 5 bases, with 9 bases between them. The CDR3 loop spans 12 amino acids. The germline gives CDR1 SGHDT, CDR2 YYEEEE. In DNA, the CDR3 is TGTGCCAGCAGCCCGGACAGATATGGCTACACCTTC. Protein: CASSPDRYGYTF.

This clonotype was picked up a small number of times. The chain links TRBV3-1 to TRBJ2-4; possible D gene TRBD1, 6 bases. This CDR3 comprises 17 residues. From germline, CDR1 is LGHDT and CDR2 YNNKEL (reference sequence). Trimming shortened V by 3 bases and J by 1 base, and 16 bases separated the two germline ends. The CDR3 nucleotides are TGTGCCAGCAGCCACTCGGACCTCAGGGGTGCCAAAAACATTCAGTACTTC. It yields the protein CASSHSDLRGAKNIQYF.